Reported below is one T cell receptor (beta chain). Its antigen is still unknown. Germline-derived CDR1 and CDR2 are SGHTA and FQGTGA. Trimming removed 3 bases from V and 7 bases from J, with 19 bases in between. The CDR3 length is 15 residues. The data were taken from a study of brain metastases from non-small cell lung cancer. General observations from the study: Brain metastases had lower T-cell infiltration than primary tumors.

TCRdb's table, derived via immunoSEQ multiplex PCR, lists solely in-frame clones and lacks some. The repertoire holds over a thousand clones, with 80% to 90% as singletons. The material sequenced was primary lung tumor tissue. The sequence came from a donor at least 40 years old with non-small cell lung cancer. The chain carries TRBV7-3 and TRBJ2-7, with D possibly matching TRBD2 (5 bases). The CDR3 here is CASSFQPGSTGEQYF. CDR3 nucleotides: TGTGCCAGCAGCTTCCAGCCCGGGTCCACGGGAGAGCAGTACTTC.